This T cell receptor (beta chain) was recovered during a study of blood T cell repertoires in COVID-19. Per the germline V gene, CDR1 is SEHNR and CDR2 is FQNEAQ (reference sequence). V dropped 0 bases and J dropped 2 bases, with 8 bases sitting between them. The length of the CDR3 is 14 residues. As processed by the authors: Counts of nucleated cells, estimated from reference gene primer amplification, were obtained. Some clones are missing from TCRdb's copy, which holds only in-frame ones; the method was immunoSEQ multiplex PCR. That table is the source of V, J and clone size, and D and trimming were worked out from the DNA. Of roughly 250,000 clones in the sample, approximately 87% are singletons; the top ten hold less than 15%.

The sequenced sample was peripheral blood. This receptor was identified in a woman in her twenties or thirties with COVID-19, enrolled during active disease. This chain joins TRBV7-9 and TRBJ2-7; D unclear. The CDR3 here is CASSLALSPYEQYF. As DNA, the CDR3 is TGTGCCAGCAGCTTAGCTCTATCCCCCTACGAGCAGTACTTC.